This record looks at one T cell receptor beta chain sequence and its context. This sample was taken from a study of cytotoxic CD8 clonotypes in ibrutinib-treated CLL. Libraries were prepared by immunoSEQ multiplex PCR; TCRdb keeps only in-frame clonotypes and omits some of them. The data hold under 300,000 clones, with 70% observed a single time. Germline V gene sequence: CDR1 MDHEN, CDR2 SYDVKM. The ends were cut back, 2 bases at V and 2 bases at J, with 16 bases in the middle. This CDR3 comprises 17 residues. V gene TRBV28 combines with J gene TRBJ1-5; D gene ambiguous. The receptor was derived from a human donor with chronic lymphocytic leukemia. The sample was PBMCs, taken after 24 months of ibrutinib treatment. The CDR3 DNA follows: TGTGCCAGCAGTTTACGGACCAGTCGGATCCGCAATCAGCCCCAGCATTTT. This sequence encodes CASSLRTSRIRNQPQHF.